This T cell receptor beta chain comes out of a study of CD8+ T cells in alopecia areata. Looking at the study overall: The authors scored treated patients' severity by affected scalp percentage. Study conclusions and caveats: Scalp samples also yield sequences from resident alphabeta T cells of normal skin. Amid tofacitinib therapy, many expanded lesional clones stayed present in scalp and blood.

The CDR3 is 13 residues long. Germline assignment: CDR1 SNHLY and CDR2 FYNNEI. With 5 bases removed from V and 2 bases from J, the gap between germline ends came to 8 bases. The treatment: oral pan-JAK inhibitor, 5-10 mg twice daily. Obtained from alopecia areata patients were lesional scalp punch biopsies along with peripheral blood. Extracted from the samples, RNA was reverse transcribed into cDNA to serve as the sequencing template. The data were produced by immunoSEQ multiplex PCR, yet TCRdb's version contains in-frame clones alone and is incomplete. The sample has under 150,000 clones; 61% are singletons. As concerns this clone: What it recognizes is unknown.

This TCR derives from a human donor with alopecia areata. Specimen: CD4+ T cells sorted from blood, collected at week 4, from a patient treated with tofacitinib. The V and J genes are TRBV2 and TRBJ2-3; no firm D call. In DNA, the CDR3 is TGTGCCAGCAGTTTGTCTTACACAGATACGCAGTATTTT. Translated, it gives CASSLSYTDTQYF.